This T cell receptor beta chain was recorded in a study of PD-1 blockade in classical Hodgkin lymphoma. Findings and limits, study-wide: Excluded were patients who started nivolumab under 1 year after ASCT, a group that had lower diversity. Relapsed/refractory patients reportedly had the lowest baseline TCR diversity, below newly diagnosed patients, who were below healthy donors.

TCRdb keeps only in-frame clones here, not all; method: immunoSEQ multiplex PCR. This repertoire shows over 85,000 clones, approximately 80% found once; its top ten account for roughly 15%. Of note for this clone: Its cognate antigen is unknown.

Following autologous stem cell transplantation, relapse occurred in every patient, and exposure to brentuximab vedotin varied. CDR3 size: 13 residues. CDR1 and CDR2 (germline): SGHTA, FQGNSA. The chain couples TRBV7-2 to TRBJ2-2, with D uncertain. Source: peripheral blood mononuclear cells (PBMCs), taken before the second cycle of nivolumab. This receptor was identified in a human donor with classical Hodgkin lymphoma. CDR3 residues: CVSRRENTGELFF. The CDR3 bases are TGTGTGAGCAGAAGGGAGAACACCGGGGAGCTGTTTTTT. The variable domain in full, completed from reference TRBV7-2 and TRBJ2-2, reads GAGVSQSPSNKVTEKGKDVELRCDPISGHTALYWYRQSLGQGLEFLIYFQGNSAPDKSGLPSDRFSAERTGGSVSTLTIQRTQQEDSAVYLCVSRRENTGELFFGEGSRLTVL.